This TCR beta chain stems from a study of CD8 T cells in ankylosing spondylitis. A few counts support this clonotype. The antigen is not known. Researchers built TCR beta libraries using quantitative 5'-RACE with molecular barcodes. One entry per CDR3 protein results from TCRdb running MiXCR on the 5' RACE reads. The table records 75,000 to 95,000 distinct CDR3 sequences, roughly 10% of them present only once. The CDR3 covers 16 residues. Per the germline V gene, CDR1 is LGHNA and CDR2 is YNFKEQ. Trimming cost V 0 bases and J 7 bases; bases outside gene matches: 7. Study-wide findings and caveats: Significant enrichment of disease-linked clones was reportedly seen in matched ankylosing spondylitis synovial fluid. Disease-linked clones bore a CD8+ phenotype, appearing relatively rarely in peripheral blood. Both synovial fluid and blood in reactive arthritis had previously been reported to carry some motif variants. The study identified a TCR beta motif of seven or eight highly homologous variants that appeared characteristic of ankylosing spondylitis blood.

The receptor was isolated from a male donor with ankylosing spondylitis. The sequencing input was blood, either unsorted or a sorted T cell fraction (not recorded which). The V and J genes are TRBV4-2 and TRBJ2-1; 9 bases match TRBD2. The chain's CDR3 is CASSQEPAGGTNEQFF. The CDR3 DNA reads TGTGCCAGCAGCCAAGAGCCAGCGGGAGGTACAAATGAGCAGTTCTTC.